This passage covers 13 T cell receptor beta chains from one sample sequenced in a study of graft-versus-host responses after intestinal transplantation. The data were produced by immunoSEQ multiplex PCR, yet TCRdb's version contains in-frame clones alone and is incomplete. The sample shows 130,000 to 150,000 clones, 85% to 95% of them seen only once. The antigens these receptors bind are not known. Sequencing used unstimulated CD4+ T cells sorted from spleen or lymph node cells, obtained before intestinal transplant. These receptors all come from a human donor who received an intestinal transplant.

Remarks on this clone: Other DNA sequences from this sample encode an identical CDR3 as well. This sequence joins TRBV4-2 and TRBJ1-1, with a tentative D call TRBD1 (5 bases). CDR3 length: 13 amino acids. V lost 3 bases to trimming and J lost 1 base, with 6 bases between them. From germline, CDR1 is LGHNA and CDR2 YNFKEQ. This CDR3 reads CASSQGRNTEAFF. CDR3 nucleotide sequence: TGTGCCAGCAGCCAGGGACGGAACACTGAAGCTTTCTTT.

The V and J genes are TRBV7-3 and TRBJ2-3; possibly TRBD1 for D (6 bases). The germline gives CDR1 SGHTA, CDR2 FQGTGA. The CDR3 consists of 15 residues. Trimming shortened V by 5 bases and J by 3 bases, and 15 bases separated the two germline ends. The CDR3 DNA is TGTGCCAGCAGCCTAGGAATGGGGACAACAGATACGCAGTATTTT. Translated: CASSLGMGTTDTQYF.

V usage is TRBV20-1 and J usage is TRBJ1-2; D is perhaps TRBD1 (5 bases). Trimming removed 4 bases from V and 5 bases from J, with 8 bases in between. This CDR3 is built from 11 residues. CDR1 is DFQATT and CDR2 is SNEGSKA in the germline V gene (reference sequence). The chain's CDR3 is CSATRQYGYTF. CDR3 DNA: TGCAGTGCTACCCGACAGTATGGCTACACCTTC.

The J gene is TRBJ1-1, the V gene TRBV2, with D hard to call. The CDR3 length is 11 residues. Germline V gene data show CDR1 as SNHLY and CDR2 as FYNNEI. V lost 8 bases to trimming and J lost 5 bases, with 9 bases between them. The CDR3 loop is CASGQTTEAFF. The CDR3 DNA follows: TGTGCCAGCGGTCAGACTACTGAAGCTTTCTTT. Together with reference TRBV2 and TRBJ1-1, the CDR3 gives the full variable domain: EPEVTQTPSHQVTQMGQEVILRCVPISNHLYFYWYRQILGQKVEFLVSFYNNEISEKSEIFDDQFSVERPDGSNFTLKIRSTKLEDSAMYFCASGQTTEAFFGQGTRLTVV.

CDR3 region: CASRTGNQPQHF. Here the CDR3 DNA reads TGTGCCAGCCGGACAGGGAATCAGCCCCAGCATTTT. J is TRBJ1-5 and V is TRBV28; TRBD1 matches 8 bases. This CDR3 is 12 amino acids long. Germline values: CDR1 MDHEN, CDR2 SYDVKM. The J segment lost 4 bases and the V segment lost 8 bases, leaving 1 base of the junction unmatched.

The chain combines TRBV6-1 with TRBJ2-1; D possibly corresponds to TRBD1 (5 bases). CDR3 length equals 15 residues. Germline CDR1 reads MNHNS; CDR2 reads SASEGT. The ends were cut back, 3 bases at V and 1 base at J, with 10 bases in the middle. The CDR3: CASSEGRASYNEQFF. DNA of the CDR3: TGTGCCAGCAGTGAGGGCAGGGCTTCCTACAATGAGCAGTTCTTC.

The chain carries TRBV19 and TRBJ2-3, with a weak D call TRBD1 (6 bases). V shed 5 bases and J shed 0 bases, with 12 bases lying between them. Germline CDR1 reads LNHDA; CDR2 reads SQIVND (reference sequence). CDR3 length: 15 amino acids. CDR3: CASSPPRGSTDTQYF. The CDR3 DNA follows: TGTGCCAGTAGTCCCCCGAGGGGGAGCACAGATACGCAGTATTTT.

The chain carries TRBV7-2 and TRBJ1-3; D unresolved. V shed 3 bases and J shed 0 bases, with 18 bases lying between them. The CDR3 is 18 amino acids. From germline, CDR1 is SGHTA and CDR2 FQGNSA. CDR3 nucleotides: TGTGCCAGCAGCTTTTTCTCACGGACGTCGAGCTCTGGAAACACCATATATTTT. Residues: CASSFFSRTSSSGNTIYF.

The rearrangement uses TRBV9 and TRBJ1-6; D is unresolved. Germline assignment: CDR1 SGDLS and CDR2 YYNGEE. V was cut by 4 bases and J by 7 bases, with 12 bases left in between. The CDR3 has 14 amino acids. The CDR3 reads CASSLRMENSPLHF. CDR3 nucleotides: TGTGCCAGCAGCCTCCGGATGGAAAATTCACCCCTCCACTTT.

V gene TRBV5-5 combines with J gene TRBJ2-2, with D unresolved. The CDR3 sequence is 16 residues long. V lost 0 bases and J lost 2, with 11 bases in between. Germline CDR1 is SGHKS and CDR2 is YYEKEE (reference sequence). This CDR3 reads CASSLEILYNTGELFF. CDR3 DNA sequence: TGTGCCAGCAGCTTGGAAATACTATATAACACCGGGGAGCTGTTTTTT. Full variable domain (remainder filled in from reference TRBV5-5 and TRBJ2-2): DAGVTQSPTHLIKTRGQQVTLRCSPISGHKSVSWYQQVLGQGPQFIFQYYEKEERGRGNFPDRFSARQFPNYSSELNVNALLLGDSALYLCASSLEILYNTGELFFGEGSRLTVL.

V usage is TRBV4-2 and J usage is TRBJ2-2; 13 bases are a match to TRBD2. This CDR3 is 18 amino acids long. The trim removed 4 bases at V and 5 bases at J, leaving 10 bases unmatched. Germline V gene lookup returns CDR1 LGHNA and CDR2 YNFKEQ. The CDR3 nucleotides read TGTGCCAGCAGCCGTAGGACTAGCGGGAGTTTAATGACCGGGGAGCTGTTTTTT. Translated: CASSRRTSGSLMTGELFF.

Only a few counts were recorded for this clone. The chain has TRBV6-1 and TRBJ2-5, with 8 bases aligning to TRBD1. CDR1 is MNHNS, CDR2 SASEGT, per germline. This CDR3 spans 13 amino acids. Trimming removed 6 bases from V and 6 bases from J; junction bases left unmatched: 6. This CDR3 is CASSAGQEQTQYF. Written as DNA, the CDR3 is TGTGCCAGCAGCGCGGGACAGGAGCAGACCCAGTACTTC.

The CDR3 region has the DNA TGTGCCAGTCATGGGACAGGGGGCTTCACAGATACGCAGTATTTT. Amino acids: CASHGTGGFTDTQYF. The V call is TRBV19, the J call TRBJ2-3; 12 positions match TRBD1. The CDR3 has 15 residues. Per the germline V gene, CDR1 is LNHDA and CDR2 is SQIVND (reference sequence). Trimming at V came to 8 bases and at J to 2 bases, leaving 5 bases not matched to a gene.